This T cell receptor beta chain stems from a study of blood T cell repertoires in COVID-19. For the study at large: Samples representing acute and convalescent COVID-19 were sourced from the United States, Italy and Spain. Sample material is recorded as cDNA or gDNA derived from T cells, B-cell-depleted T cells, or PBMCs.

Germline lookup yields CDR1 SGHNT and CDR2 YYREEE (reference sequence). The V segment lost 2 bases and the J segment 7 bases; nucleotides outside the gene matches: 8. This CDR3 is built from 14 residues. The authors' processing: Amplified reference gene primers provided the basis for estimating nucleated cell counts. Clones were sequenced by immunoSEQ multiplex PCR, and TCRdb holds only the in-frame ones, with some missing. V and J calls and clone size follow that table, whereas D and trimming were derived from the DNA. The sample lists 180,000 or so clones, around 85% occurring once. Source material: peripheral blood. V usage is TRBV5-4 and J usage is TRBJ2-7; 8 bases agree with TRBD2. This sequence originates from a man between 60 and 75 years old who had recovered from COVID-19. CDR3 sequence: CASSFRGGQGEQYF. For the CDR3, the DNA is TGTGCCAGCAGCTTCCGGGGGGGCCAAGGGGAGCAGTACTTC.